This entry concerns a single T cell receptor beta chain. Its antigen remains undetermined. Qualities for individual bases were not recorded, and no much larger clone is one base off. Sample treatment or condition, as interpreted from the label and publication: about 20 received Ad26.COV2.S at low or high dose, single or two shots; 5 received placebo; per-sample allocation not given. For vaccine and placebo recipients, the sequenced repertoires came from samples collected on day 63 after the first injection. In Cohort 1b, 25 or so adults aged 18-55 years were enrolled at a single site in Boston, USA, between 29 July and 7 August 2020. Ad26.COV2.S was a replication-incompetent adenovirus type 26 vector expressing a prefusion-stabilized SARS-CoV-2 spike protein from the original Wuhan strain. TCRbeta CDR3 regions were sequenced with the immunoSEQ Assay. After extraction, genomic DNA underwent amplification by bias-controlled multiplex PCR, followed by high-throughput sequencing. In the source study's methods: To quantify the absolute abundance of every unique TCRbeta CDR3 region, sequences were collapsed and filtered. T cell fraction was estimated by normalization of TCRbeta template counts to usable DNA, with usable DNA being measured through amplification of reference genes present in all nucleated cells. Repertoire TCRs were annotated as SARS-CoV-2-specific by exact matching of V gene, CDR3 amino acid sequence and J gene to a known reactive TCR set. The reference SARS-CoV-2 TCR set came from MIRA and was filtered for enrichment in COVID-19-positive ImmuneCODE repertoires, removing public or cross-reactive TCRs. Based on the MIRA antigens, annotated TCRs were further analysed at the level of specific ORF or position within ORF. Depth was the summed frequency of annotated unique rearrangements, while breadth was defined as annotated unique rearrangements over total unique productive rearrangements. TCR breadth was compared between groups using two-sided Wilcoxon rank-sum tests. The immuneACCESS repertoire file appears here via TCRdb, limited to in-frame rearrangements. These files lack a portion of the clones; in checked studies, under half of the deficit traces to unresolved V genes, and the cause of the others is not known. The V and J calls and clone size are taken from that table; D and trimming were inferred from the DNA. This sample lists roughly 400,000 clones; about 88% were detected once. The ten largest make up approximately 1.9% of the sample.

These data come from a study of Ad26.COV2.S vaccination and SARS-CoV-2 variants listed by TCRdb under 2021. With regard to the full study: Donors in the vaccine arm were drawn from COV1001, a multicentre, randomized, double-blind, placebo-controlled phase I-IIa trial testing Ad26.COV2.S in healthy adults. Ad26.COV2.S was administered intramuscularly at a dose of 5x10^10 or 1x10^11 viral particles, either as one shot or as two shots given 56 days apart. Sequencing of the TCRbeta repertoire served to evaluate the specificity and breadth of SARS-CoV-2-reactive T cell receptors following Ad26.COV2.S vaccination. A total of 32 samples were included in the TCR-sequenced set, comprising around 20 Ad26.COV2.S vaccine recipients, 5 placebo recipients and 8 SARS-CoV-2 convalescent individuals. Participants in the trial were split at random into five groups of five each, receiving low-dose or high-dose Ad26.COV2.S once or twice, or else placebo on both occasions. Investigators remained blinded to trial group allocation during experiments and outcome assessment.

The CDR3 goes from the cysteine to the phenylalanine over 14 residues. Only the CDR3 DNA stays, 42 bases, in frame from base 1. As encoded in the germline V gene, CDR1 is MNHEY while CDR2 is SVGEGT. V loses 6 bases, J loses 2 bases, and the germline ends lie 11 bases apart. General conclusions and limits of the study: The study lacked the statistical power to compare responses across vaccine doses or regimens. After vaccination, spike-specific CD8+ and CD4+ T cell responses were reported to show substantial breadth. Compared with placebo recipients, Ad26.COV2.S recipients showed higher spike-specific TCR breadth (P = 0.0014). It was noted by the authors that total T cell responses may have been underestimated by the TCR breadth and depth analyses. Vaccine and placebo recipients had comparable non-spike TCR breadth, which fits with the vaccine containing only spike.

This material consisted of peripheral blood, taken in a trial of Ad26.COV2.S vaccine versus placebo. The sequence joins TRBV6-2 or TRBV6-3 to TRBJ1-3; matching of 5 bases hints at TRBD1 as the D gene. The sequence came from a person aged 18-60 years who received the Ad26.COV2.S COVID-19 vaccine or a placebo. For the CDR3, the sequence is CASSLTVAGNTIYF. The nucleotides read TGTGCCAGCAGCTTGACAGTAGCTGGAAACACCATATATTTT.